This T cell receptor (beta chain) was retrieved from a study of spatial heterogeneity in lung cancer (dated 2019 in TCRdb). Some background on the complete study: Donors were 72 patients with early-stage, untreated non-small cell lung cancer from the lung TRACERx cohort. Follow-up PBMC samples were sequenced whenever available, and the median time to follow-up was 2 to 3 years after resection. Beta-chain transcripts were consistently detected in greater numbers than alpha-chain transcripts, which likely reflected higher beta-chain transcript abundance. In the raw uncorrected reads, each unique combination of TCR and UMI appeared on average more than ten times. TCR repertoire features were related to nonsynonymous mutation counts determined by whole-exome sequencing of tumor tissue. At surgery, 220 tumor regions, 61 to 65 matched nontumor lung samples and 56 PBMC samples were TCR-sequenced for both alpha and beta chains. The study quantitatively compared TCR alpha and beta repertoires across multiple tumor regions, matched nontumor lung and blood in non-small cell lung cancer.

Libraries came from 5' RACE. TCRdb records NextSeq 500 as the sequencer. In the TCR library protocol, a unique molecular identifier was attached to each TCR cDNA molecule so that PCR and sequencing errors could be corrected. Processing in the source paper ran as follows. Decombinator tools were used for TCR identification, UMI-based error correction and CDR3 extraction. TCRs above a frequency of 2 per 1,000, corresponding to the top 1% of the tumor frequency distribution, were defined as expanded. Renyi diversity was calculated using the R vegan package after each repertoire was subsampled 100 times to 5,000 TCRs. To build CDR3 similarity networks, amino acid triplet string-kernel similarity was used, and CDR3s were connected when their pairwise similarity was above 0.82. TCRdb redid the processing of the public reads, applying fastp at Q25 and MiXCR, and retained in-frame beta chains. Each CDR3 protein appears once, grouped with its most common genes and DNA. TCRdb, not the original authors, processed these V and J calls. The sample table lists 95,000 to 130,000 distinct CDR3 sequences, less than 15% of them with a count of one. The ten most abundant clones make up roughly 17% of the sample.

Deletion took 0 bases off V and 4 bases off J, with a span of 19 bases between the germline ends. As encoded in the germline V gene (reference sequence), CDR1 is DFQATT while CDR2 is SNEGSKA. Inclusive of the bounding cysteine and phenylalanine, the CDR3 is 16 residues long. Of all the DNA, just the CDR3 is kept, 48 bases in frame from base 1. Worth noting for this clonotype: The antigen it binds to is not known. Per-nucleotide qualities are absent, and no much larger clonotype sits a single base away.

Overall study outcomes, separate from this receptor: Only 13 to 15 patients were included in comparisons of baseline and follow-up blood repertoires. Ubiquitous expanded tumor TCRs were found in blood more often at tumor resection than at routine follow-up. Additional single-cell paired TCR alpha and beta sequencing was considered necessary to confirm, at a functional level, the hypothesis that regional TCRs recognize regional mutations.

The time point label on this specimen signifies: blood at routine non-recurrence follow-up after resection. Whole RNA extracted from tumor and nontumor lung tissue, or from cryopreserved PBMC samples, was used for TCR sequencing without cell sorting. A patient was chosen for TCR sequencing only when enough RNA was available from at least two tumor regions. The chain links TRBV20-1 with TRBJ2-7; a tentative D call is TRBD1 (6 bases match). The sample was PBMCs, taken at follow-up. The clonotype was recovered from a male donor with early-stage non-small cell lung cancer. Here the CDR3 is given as CSARDRTGHDPYEQYF. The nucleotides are TGCAGTGCTAGAGACCGCACAGGGCACGATCCTTACGAGCAGTACTTC.